This passage covers 10 T cell receptor beta chains from one sample sequenced in a study of CD8 T cells in Susac syndrome. 0.5 to 1 ug RNA was reverse transcribed with random hexamers. Using its own MiXCR run on the immunoSEQ multiplex PCR reads, TCRdb lists one record per CDR3 protein. The sample holds 180,000 or so distinct CDR3 sequences, less than 95% seen once. Source material: CD4+ T cells from PBMCs. All receptors derive from a human donor in good health.

V and J are TRBV29-1 and TRBJ2-7; 8 bases agree with TRBD2. The junction had 4 bases not matched to a gene; V was cut back by 3 bases and J by 3 bases. CDR1 and CDR2 from the germline V gene are SQVTM and ANQGSEA. The CDR3 sequence is 13 residues long. CDR3 sequence reads: CSVDGAGVYEQYF. In DNA form, the CDR3 reads TGCAGCGTTGACGGAGCGGGAGTCTACGAGCAGTACTTC.

The V call is TRBV27, the J call TRBJ2-2; D perhaps matches TRBD2 (5 bases). Germline V lookup: CDR1 MNHEY, CDR2 SMNVEV (reference sequence). Trimming removed 3 bases from V and 4 bases from J, with 12 bases in between. The CDR3 extends over 15 amino acids. The CDR3 DNA is TGTGCCAGCAGTTTCGGGGATACGCTCACCGGGGAGCTGTTTTTT. It is translated as CASSFGDTLTGELFF.

The J gene is TRBJ2-4, the V gene TRBV20-1, with a tentative D call TRBD1 (6 bases). Looked up from germline, CDR1 is DFQATT and CDR2 is SNEGSKA (reference sequence). The CDR3 is 15 amino acids. The V end was cut by 1 base, the J end by 0 bases, with 10 bases between. The CDR3: CSARVQGLAKNIQYF. For the CDR3, the DNA is TGCAGTGCTAGAGTACAGGGCCTAGCCAAAAACATTCAGTACTTC.

The V and J genes are TRBV2 and TRBJ2-2, with 9 bases matching TRBD1. There are 16 residues in the CDR3. Germline V CDR1 and CDR2: SNHLY, FYNNEI. J was trimmed by 7 bases and V by 2 bases; bases with no gene match: 8. CDR3 amino acids: CASSETRTGAGGELFF. In DNA form, the CDR3 reads TGTGCCAGCAGTGAAACACGGACAGGGGCCGGCGGGGAGCTGTTTTTT.

This clonotype was seen only once. The chain links TRBV11-1 to TRBJ2-7; TRBD1 aligns across 7 bases. CDR3 length: 16 residues. From germline, CDR1 is SGHAT and CDR2 FQDESV (reference sequence). Trimming removed 6 bases from V and 2 bases from J; junction bases left unmatched: 13. The CDR3 DNA sequence: TGTGCCAGCAGTTATACGGGGACAGTCCTCACCTACGAGCAGTACTTC. Its protein product is CASSYTGTVLTYEQYF.

CDR3 sequence: CAWRRKDWYYF. The CDR3, as DNA: TGTGCCTGGAGGCGGAAGGACTGGTATTACTTC. The V and J genes are TRBV30 and TRBJ2-7; D is perhaps TRBD2 (5 bases). Between the trimmed V and J ends, which lost 3 bases and 13 bases, there was a span of 16 bases. Germline values: CDR1 GTSNPN, CDR2 SVGIG (reference sequence). The CDR3 loop spans 11 amino acids.

This clonotype appeared once. This sequence joins TRBV28 and TRBJ2-7; the D gene is possibly TRBD2 (5 bases). Germline-derived CDR1 and CDR2 are MDHEN and SYDVKM. This CDR3 region has 14 residues. V was shortened by 4 bases and J by 1 base, with 11 bases between the two germline ends. This CDR3 is CASSSFWRSYEQYF. The CDR3 nucleotides are TGTGCCAGCAGTTCCTTTTGGAGGTCCTACGAGCAGTACTTC.

V usage is TRBV18 and J usage is TRBJ2-1, with TRBD2 identical over 7 bases. The CDR3 spans 15 residues. Looked up from germline, CDR1 is KGHSH and CDR2 is LQKENI. V dropped 3 bases and J dropped 2; count of bases not matched to a gene: 4. The CDR3 sequence is CASSPGLAAYNEQFF. The CDR3 bases are TGTGCCAGCTCACCGGGGCTAGCGGCCTACAATGAGCAGTTCTTC.

The V call is TRBV18, the J call TRBJ2-5; D is ambiguous. V was pared by 3 bases and J by 1 base, with 9 bases between. The CDR3 consists of 14 residues. Germline loops: CDR1 KGHSH, CDR2 LQKENI. CDR3 sequence: CASSPSLTQETQYF. The CDR3 DNA is TGTGCCAGCTCACCGAGTCTAACCCAAGAGACCCAGTACTTC.

The chain carries TRBV6-5 and TRBJ2-2; no clear D gene. This CDR3 is 14 amino acids long. With 4 bases removed from V and 1 base from J, the gap between germline ends came to 7 bases. The V gene's germline CDR1 is MNHEY and CDR2 SVGAGI. In nucleotides, the CDR3 is TGTGCCAGCAGTTCGGGCTGGAACACCGGGGAGCTGTTTTTT. Translating it yields CASSSGWNTGELFF.